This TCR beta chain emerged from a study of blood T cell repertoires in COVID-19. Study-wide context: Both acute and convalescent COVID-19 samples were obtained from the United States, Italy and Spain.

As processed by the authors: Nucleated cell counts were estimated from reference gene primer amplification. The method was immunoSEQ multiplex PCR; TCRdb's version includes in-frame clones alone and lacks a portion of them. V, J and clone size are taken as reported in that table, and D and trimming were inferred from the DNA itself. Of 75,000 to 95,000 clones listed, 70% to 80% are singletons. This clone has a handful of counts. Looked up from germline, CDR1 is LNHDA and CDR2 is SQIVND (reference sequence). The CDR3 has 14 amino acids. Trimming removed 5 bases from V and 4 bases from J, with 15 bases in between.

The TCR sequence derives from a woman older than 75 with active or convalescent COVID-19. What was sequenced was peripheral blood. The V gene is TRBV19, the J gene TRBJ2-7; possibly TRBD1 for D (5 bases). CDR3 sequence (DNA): TGTGCCAGTAGTGGACAAGGCCTGACGTACGAGCAGTACTTC. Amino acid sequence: CASSGQGLTYEQYF.